The clone carrying this T cell receptor (beta chain) was seen only a few times. Its antigen remains unidentified. Fulfillment of recently defined diagnostic criteria for definite or probable disease was shown by the patients with Susac syndrome. J gave up 2 bases and V 5 bases, and 2 bases lay outside the gene matches. The CDR3 contains 14 residues. This sample was included in a study of CD8 T cells in Susac syndrome. Study-level background: Susac syndrome patients were untreated, on corticosteroids with some adding intravenous immunoglobulin, or on intravenous immunoglobulin only. General study results and limits: Susac CD8+ clonal expansion peaked in TEMRA cells and active patients.

An amount of RNA that ranged from roughly 0.5 to 1 ug was reverse transcribed with random hexamers. TCRdb passed the immunoSEQ multiplex PCR reads through MiXCR, listing each CDR3 protein once. This sample carries about 130,000 distinct CDR3 sequences, around 94% of them seen once, and the ten largest clones take about 0.2%. Sequenced sample: CD8+ T cells from PBMCs. The receptor was isolated from a human donor with Susac syndrome. The chain is built from TRBV12-3 or TRBV12-4 and TRBJ1-5; TRBD1 matches at 8 bases. The CDR3 bases are TGTGCCAGCAGTCCGGGACAGGGCAATCAGCCCCAGCATTTT. Its protein is CASSPGQGNQPQHF.